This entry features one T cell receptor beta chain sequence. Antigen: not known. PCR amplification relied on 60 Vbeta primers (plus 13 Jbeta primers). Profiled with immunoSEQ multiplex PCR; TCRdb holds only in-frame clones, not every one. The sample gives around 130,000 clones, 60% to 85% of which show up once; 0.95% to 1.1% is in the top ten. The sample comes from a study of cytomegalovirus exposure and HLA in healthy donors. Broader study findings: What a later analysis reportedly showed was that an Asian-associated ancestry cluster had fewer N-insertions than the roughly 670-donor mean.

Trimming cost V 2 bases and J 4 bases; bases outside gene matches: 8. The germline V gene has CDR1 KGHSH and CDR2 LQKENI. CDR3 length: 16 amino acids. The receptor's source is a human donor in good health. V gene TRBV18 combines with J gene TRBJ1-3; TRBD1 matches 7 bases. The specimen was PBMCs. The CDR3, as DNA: TGTGCCAGCTCACCAAGGGGGCGCGAAGTCGGAAACACCATATATTTT. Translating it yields CASSPRGREVGNTIYF.